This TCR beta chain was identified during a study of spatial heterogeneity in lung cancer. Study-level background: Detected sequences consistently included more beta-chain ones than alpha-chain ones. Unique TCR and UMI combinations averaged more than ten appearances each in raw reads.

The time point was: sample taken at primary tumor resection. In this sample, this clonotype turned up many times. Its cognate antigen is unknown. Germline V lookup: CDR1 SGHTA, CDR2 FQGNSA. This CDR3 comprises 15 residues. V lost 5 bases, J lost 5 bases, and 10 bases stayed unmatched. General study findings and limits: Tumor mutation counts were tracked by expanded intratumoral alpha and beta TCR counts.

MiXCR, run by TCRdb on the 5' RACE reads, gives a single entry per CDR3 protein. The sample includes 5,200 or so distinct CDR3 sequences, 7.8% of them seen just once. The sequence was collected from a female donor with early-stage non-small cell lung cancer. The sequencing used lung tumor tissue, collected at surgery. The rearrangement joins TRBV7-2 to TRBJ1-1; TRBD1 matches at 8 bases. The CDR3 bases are TGTGCCAGCAGCCTAAGGACAGGGAGGAATACTGAAGCTTTCTTT. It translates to CASSLRTGRNTEAFF.